The clone carrying this TCR beta chain showed up many times. The target antigen is unknown. The sample originates from a study of identical twins. Study-wide results and limits: Sequences that were out-of-frame, alpha and twin-shared displayed an excess of low generation probability. In beta out-of-frame sequences, the excess sharing between twins was weaker.

A universal primer site came from template switching; cDNA carried unique molecular identifiers. TCRdb recomputed calls from the 5' RACE reads with MiXCR, one row per CDR3 protein. The data show under 250,000 distinct CDR3 sequences, approximately 9% seen once. This CDR3 is 13 amino acids long. Trimming removed 6 bases from V and 7 bases from J, with 15 bases in between. Germline V gene sequence: CDR1 MNHEY, CDR2 SVGEGT. The chain uses TRBV6-2 or TRBV6-3 and TRBJ1-1; D gene ambiguous. The sample was memory (CD45RO+) T cells sorted from blood. The TCR comes from a woman aged 18 to 35 in good health. DNA of the CDR3: TGTGCCAGCAGAGCCGCCGCAGTACTTGAAGCTTTCTTT. It yields the protein CASRAAAVLEAFF.